Listed here are 30 T cell receptor beta chains from one sample, sequenced in a study of blood T cell repertoires in COVID-19. Repertoires were generated with immunoSEQ multiplex PCR, while TCRdb's copy carries only in-frame clones and drops some. The sample yields some 270,000 clones, about nine tenths seen once. Sequencing was performed on PBMCs or T cells enriched from blood (not recorded which). The receptors shown here come from a woman aged 40 to 50 who had recovered from COVID-19.

V and J are TRBV20-1 and TRBJ2-5, with TRBD2 matching over 12 bases. CDR1 and CDR2 (germline): DFQATT, SNEGSKA (reference sequence). The CDR3 is 15 residues long. J was trimmed by 5 bases and V by 3 bases; bases with no gene match: 7. DNA of the CDR3: TGCAGTGCTAGTCTAGCGGGAGGGCGATGGGAGACCCAGTACTTC. Its protein product is CSASLAGGRWETQYF.

The rearrangement joins TRBV5-1 to TRBJ2-6; D possibly corresponds to TRBD2 (5 bases). V lost 4 bases to trimming and J lost 2 bases, with 10 bases between them. The CDR3 totals 15 residues. Germline V gene sequence: CDR1 SGHRS, CDR2 YFSETQ. The CDR3 is CASSVGGAGANVLTF. CDR3 nucleotide sequence: TGCGCCAGCAGCGTAGGAGGAGCTGGGGCCAACGTCCTGACTTTC.

V and J are TRBV30 and TRBJ2-2; D call uncertain. Looked up from germline, CDR1 is GTSNPN and CDR2 is SVGIG (reference sequence). The CDR3 has 15 residues. V lost 3 bases and J 7 bases, leaving 18 bases between the germline ends. Here the CDR3 reads CAWRASNTLNGELFF. The CDR3 DNA follows: TGTGCCTGGAGAGCTAGTAACACCCTCAACGGGGAGCTGTTTTTT. Full variable domain (rest looked up from reference TRBV30 and TRBJ2-2): SQTIHQWPATLVQPVGSPLSLECTVEGTSNPNLYWYRQAAGRGLQLLFYSVGIGQISSEVPQNLSASRPQDRQFILSSKKLLLSDSGFYLCAWRASNTLNGELFFGEGSRLTVL.

J is TRBJ2-7 and V is TRBV6-5; TRBD2 is a possible D gene (5 bases). Trimming stripped 6 bases from V and 2 bases from J, with 8 bases between. This CDR3 contains 12 residues. The germline V gene has CDR1 MNHEY and CDR2 SVGAGI. The DNA for the CDR3 is TGTGCCAGCAGCGGGATCACCTACGAGCAGTACTTC. Encoded protein: CASSGITYEQYF.

The chain carries TRBV2 and TRBJ1-2; the D gene is possibly TRBD1 (6 bases). Germline CDR1 SNHLY, CDR2 FYNNEI. CDR3 length equals 13 residues. Trimming left V 8 bases short and J 4 bases short, with 14 bases between. The CDR3 region has the DNA TGTGCCAGCGAAGGACAGCCCGGCTATGGCTACACCTTC. Amino acids: CASEGQPGYGYTF. The whole variable domain, remainder taken from reference TRBV2 and TRBJ1-2, is EPEVTQTPSHQVTQMGQEVILRCVPISNHLYFYWYRQILGQKVEFLVSFYNNEISEKSEIFDDQFSVERPDGSNFTLKIRSTKLEDSAMYFCASEGQPGYGYTFGSGTRLTVV.

V and J are TRBV3-1 (or the pseudogene TRBV3-2) and TRBJ1-6; D possibly corresponds to TRBD1 (6 bases). Looked up from germline, CDR1 is LGHDT and CDR2 is YNNKEL (reference sequence). The CDR3 is made up of 14 amino acids. The V gene lost 2 bases and the J gene lost 7 bases, with 9 bases spanning the gap. The CDR3: CASSQRGQNSPLHF. The CDR3 DNA reads TGTGCCAGCAGCCAACGGGGACAAAATTCACCCCTCCACTTT.

The chain carries TRBV4-2 and TRBJ1-6, with 8 positions matching TRBD1. Germline CDR1 is LGHNA and CDR2 is YNFKEQ. This CDR3 is built from 15 residues. Trimming at V came to 1 base and at J to 11 bases, leaving 7 bases not matched to a gene. The CDR3 here is CASSQGTGIVAPLHF. The CDR3 DNA reads TGTGCCAGCAGCCAAGGGACAGGGATAGTTGCACCCCTCCACTTT.

The chain joins TRBV15 to TRBJ2-7; perhaps TRBD2 as D (6 bases). The CDR3 extends over 15 amino acids. The V and J ends lost 1 base and 3 bases respectively, with 13 bases between them. The germline gives CDR1 LNHNV, CDR2 YYDKDF (reference sequence). CDR3 sequence (DNA): TGTGCCACCAGCAGAGTGGGTGGGAGGAACTACGAGCAGTACTTC. This sequence encodes CATSRVGGRNYEQYF. Full variable domain (missing parts from reference TRBV15 and TRBJ2-7): DAMVIQNPRYQVTQFGKPVTLSCSQTLNHNVMYWYQQKSSQAPKLLFHYYDKDFNNEADTPDNFQSRRPNTSFCFLDIRSPGLGDTAMYLCATSRVGGRNYEQYFGPGTRLTVT.

The rearrangement links TRBV5-1 to TRBJ1-4; 8 bases are shared with TRBD1. This CDR3 has 16 amino acids. Germline loops: CDR1 SGHRS, CDR2 YFSETQ. V trimming: 4 bases; J trimming: 0 bases; junction bases outside the gene matches: 5. CDR3 sequence: CASSTGQVATNEKLFF. In nucleotides, the CDR3 is TGCGCCAGCAGCACGGGACAGGTTGCAACTAATGAAAAACTGTTTTTT.

This chain links TRBV28 with TRBJ1-5; TRBD1 is a possible D gene (5 bases). Looked up from germline, CDR1 is MDHEN and CDR2 is SYDVKM. V lost 8 bases and J 4 bases, leaving 9 bases between the germline ends. The CDR3 totals 12 residues. The CDR3 is CASGHVNQPQHF. The CDR3 coding sequence is TGTGCCAGCGGACACGTTAATCAGCCCCAGCATTTT.

The chain carries TRBV19 and TRBJ1-1, with D possibly being TRBD1 (6 bases). Trimming shortened V by 9 bases and J by 4 bases, and 15 bases separated the two germline ends. Germline V gene sequence: CDR1 LNHDA, CDR2 SQIVND (reference sequence). CDR3 length: 13 amino acids. This CDR3 reads CASTLLGGTEAFF. DNA of the CDR3: TGTGCCAGCACCTTGTTAGGGGGCACTGAAGCTTTCTTT. The full variable domain, completed using reference TRBV19 and TRBJ1-1, is DGGITQSPKYLFRKEGQNVTLSCEQNLNHDAMYWYRQDPGQGLRLIYYSQIVNDFQKGDIAEGYSVSREKKESFPLTVTSAQKNPTAFYLCASTLLGGTEAFFGQGTRLTVV.

V is TRBV18 and J is TRBJ2-2, with 7 nucleotides matching TRBD1. The ends lost 3 bases at V and 1 base at J; junction bases unmatched: 2. Germline values: CDR1 KGHSH, CDR2 LQKENI. The CDR3 covers 15 residues. The CDR3 loop reads CASSPRTGNTGELFF. The CDR3 nucleotides read TGTGCCAGCTCACCTCGGACAGGGAACACCGGGGAGCTGTTTTTT.

This chain uses TRBV3-1 (or the pseudogene TRBV3-2) with TRBJ1-1, with a weak D call TRBD1 (5 bases). The length of the CDR3 is 14 residues. V dropped 0 bases and J dropped 5 bases, with 10 bases sitting between them. Germline loops: CDR1 LGHDT, CDR2 YNNKEL (reference sequence). The CDR3 coding sequence is TGTGCCAGCAGCCAAGATCTTAGGGGAACTGAAGCTTTCTTT. It yields the protein CASSQDLRGTEAFF.

The V call is TRBV6-7, the J call TRBJ1-2; D ambiguous. TRBV6-7 falls under the ORF class, with uncertain function. With 3 bases removed from V and 7 bases from J, the gap between germline ends came to 15 bases. The CDR3 sequence is 14 residues long. CDR3 region: CASSYSGSPPGYTF. CDR3 DNA: TGTGCCAGCAGTTATTCCGGTTCTCCGCCTGGCTACACCTTC.

The chain carries TRBV5-1 and TRBJ1-2; D gene uncertain. Germline lookup yields CDR1 SGHRS and CDR2 YFSETQ. The CDR3 contains 15 residues. The V end was cut by 0 bases, the J end by 7 bases, with 16 bases between. CDR3 residues: CASSLAAGTLGGYTF. Here the CDR3 DNA reads TGCGCCAGCAGCTTGGCCGCGGGAACTCTAGGTGGCTACACCTTC.

The genes are TRBV9 and TRBJ2-3; 8 bases match TRBD1. The CDR3 is 15 residues long. V lost 3 bases and J lost 2; bases outside the gene matches: 5. The germline gives CDR1 SGDLS, CDR2 YYNGEE. CDR3 residues: CASSEGTGITDTQYF. Written as DNA, the CDR3 is TGTGCCAGCAGCGAGGGGACAGGTATCACAGATACGCAGTATTTT. Full variable domain (remainder filled in from reference TRBV9 and TRBJ2-3): DSGVTQTPKHLITATGQRVTLRCSPRSGDLSVYWYQQSLDQGLQFLIQYYNGEERAKGNILERFSAQQFPDLHSELNLSSLELGDSALYFCASSEGTGITDTQYFGPGTRLTVL.

V usage is TRBV14 and J usage is TRBJ1-1; 10 nucleotides match TRBD1. Germline CDR1 reads SGHDN; CDR2 reads FVKESK. The CDR3 runs 20 residues. The trim removed 1 base at V and 1 base at J, leaving 15 bases unmatched. CDR3 amino acids: CASSQVGYDRGRNRNTEAFF. In nucleotides, the CDR3 is TGTGCCAGCAGCCAAGTTGGCTATGACAGGGGGCGAAACCGGAACACTGAAGCTTTCTTT.

This chain links TRBV14 with TRBJ2-3; 7 bases are a match to TRBD1. The germline V gene has CDR1 SGHDN and CDR2 FVKESK. V was pared by 0 bases and J by 2 bases, with 5 bases of the junction left unmatched. CDR3 length: 16 amino acids. The CDR3 loop is CASSQEVGQITDTQYF. For the CDR3, the DNA is TGTGCCAGCAGCCAAGAGGTGGGACAGATCACAGATACGCAGTATTTT.

This chain links TRBV12-3 or TRBV12-4 with TRBJ1-1; no clear D gene. V lost 2 bases to trimming and J lost 6 bases, with 10 bases between them. The CDR3 length is 13 residues. In DNA form, the CDR3 reads TGTGCCAGCAGTTTAAACGGGTTAGCTGAAGCTTTCTTT. Translating it yields CASSLNGLAEAFF.

DNA for the CDR3: TGTGCCAGCAGGAGACAGGGGGAAGCTAACTATGGCTACACCTTC. It translates to CASRRQGEANYGYTF. This chain links TRBV27 with TRBJ1-2; TRBD1 aligns across 9 bases. This CDR3 is built from 15 residues. Germline-derived CDR1 and CDR2 are MNHEY and SMNVEV (reference sequence). With V trimmed by 6 bases and J by 0 bases, 5 bases remained unmatched.

V usage is TRBV2 and J usage is TRBJ1-2; no firm D call. The CDR3 runs 13 residues. Per germline, CDR1 SNHLY and CDR2 FYNNEI. Between the trimmed V and J ends, which lost 6 bases and 5 bases, there was a span of 13 bases. CDR3 sequence: CASSLRLAYGYTF. The CDR3 nucleotides read TGTGCCAGCAGCCTGAGGTTAGCTTATGGCTACACCTTC.

The chain combines TRBV19 with TRBJ1-5; possibly TRBD1 for D (6 bases). V was cut by 7 bases and J by 4 bases, with 11 bases left in between. Per the germline V gene, CDR1 is LNHDA and CDR2 is SQIVND (reference sequence). This CDR3 has 13 amino acids. The DNA for the CDR3 is TGTGCCAGTAACAGGGCTCGAAATCAGCCCCAGCATTTT. Translated: CASNRARNQPQHF. Full variable domain (remainder filled in from reference TRBV19 and TRBJ1-5): DGGITQSPKYLFRKEGQNVTLSCEQNLNHDAMYWYRQDPGQGLRLIYYSQIVNDFQKGDIAEGYSVSREKKESFPLTVTSAQKNPTAFYLCASNRARNQPQHFGDGTRLSIL.

The J gene is TRBJ1-4, the V gene TRBV27; D possibly corresponds to TRBD1 (5 bases). V lost 4 bases to trimming and J lost 13 bases, with 10 bases between them. The CDR3 runs to 11 residues. The germline V gene has CDR1 MNHEY and CDR2 SMNVEV (reference sequence). CDR3 nucleotide sequence: TGTGCCAGCAGTTGGGGGGACCGACTGTTTTTT. Protein: CASSWGDRLFF.

The chain employs TRBV6-5 and TRBJ1-3; D is ambiguous. Trimming cost V 3 bases and J 4 bases, with 16 bases left between them. From germline, CDR1 is MNHEY and CDR2 SVGAGI. The CDR3 runs 16 residues. CDR3 region: CASSYAIGIVGNTIYF. CDR3 in DNA: TGTGCCAGCAGTTATGCGATCGGGATAGTAGGAAACACCATATATTTT.

The chain couples TRBV7-8 to TRBJ2-1; TRBD1 is a possible D gene (5 bases). The germline CDR1 and CDR2 sequences are SGHVS and FQNEAQ. Trimming cost V 4 bases and J 2 bases, with 9 bases left between them. This CDR3 region has 14 residues. The CDR3: CASSSTGPYNEQFF. The DNA for the CDR3 is TGTGCCAGCAGCTCCACAGGCCCCTACAATGAGCAGTTCTTC.

This chain links TRBV2 with TRBJ1-1, with a weak D call TRBD1 (6 bases). CDR3 length: 15 residues. Trimming removed 7 bases from V and 4 bases from J, with 19 bases in between. Germline V gene lookup returns CDR1 SNHLY and CDR2 FYNNEI. The CDR3 DNA reads TGTGCCAGCATCCAGGGTCGCAGGGGTTTCACTGAAGCTTTCTTT. Translated: CASIQGRRGFTEAFF.

V is TRBV11-3 and J is TRBJ2-3, with 12 bases aligning to TRBD1. The CDR3 is made up of 19 amino acids. Germline-derived CDR1 and CDR2 are SGHNT and YENEEA. V dropped 3 bases and J dropped 9; count of bases not matched to a gene: 19. The CDR3 sequence: CASSFMGQGARSHLTTQYF. DNA for the CDR3: TGTGCCAGCAGCTTTATGGGACAGGGGGCCCGCTCACATCTTACAACGCAGTATTTT.

Only one count was recorded for this clone. V usage is TRBV2 and J usage is TRBJ2-1; 8 bases map to TRBD2. Germline CDR1 is SNHLY and CDR2 is FYNNEI. J lost 1 base, V lost 1 base, and 0 bases had no gene match. The CDR3 length is 15 residues. CDR3 loop: CASSEGGGSYNEQFF. The CDR3 coding sequence is TGTGCCAGCAGTGAAGGCGGGGGGTCCTACAATGAGCAGTTCTTC.

The chain carries TRBV15 and TRBJ2-4; 7 nucleotides match TRBD1. The CDR3 loop spans 17 amino acids. Germline loops: CDR1 LNHNV, CDR2 YYDKDF (reference sequence). The V gene end was trimmed by 0 bases and the J gene end by 9 bases; junction bases not matched to a gene: 14. CDR3 bases: TGTGCCACCAGCAGAGACCAGGCTGCAGGGGGTGGCATCATTCAGTACTTC. Its protein is CATSRDQAAGGGIIQYF.

The gene calls are TRBV3-1 (or the pseudogene TRBV3-2) and TRBJ1-1, with D perhaps matching TRBD1 (6 bases). This CDR3 contains 15 residues. CDR1 LGHDT and CDR2 YNNKEL come from the germline V gene (reference sequence). V was trimmed by 5 bases and J by 5 bases, leaving 18 bases between them. CDR3 bases: TGTGCCAGCAGCTCATGGCAGGGGTCTCGGACTGAAGCTTTCTTT. It specifies CASSSWQGSRTEAFF.